These 29 T cell receptor beta chains originate from one sample sequenced in a study of graft-versus-host responses after intestinal transplantation (TCRdb year 2021). Library creation used the immunoSEQ multiplex PCR assay. In TCRdb, the immuneACCESS table is reduced to in-frame sequences with V and J assigned. These tables do not hold every clone; where another copy was compared, an unresolved V gene accounts for under half, and the others remain unexplained. The sample records over 100,000 clones, 85% to 95% of which are singletons. In total, the top ten clones hold roughly 0.24% of the sample. Their specific antigens are unknown. The time point label, as the study defines it: cells obtained before transplantation from donor or recipient. The source material was unstimulated CD4+ T cells sorted from spleen or lymph node cells, sampled before transplant. These receptors came from a human donor who was the organ donor for an intestinal transplant.

V usage is TRBV5-6 and J usage is TRBJ2-7, with TRBD1 identical over 9 bases. V shed 4 bases and J 2 bases; nucleotides not matched to a gene: 7. This CDR3 region has 15 residues. Germline CDR1 reads SGHDT; CDR2 reads YYEEEE. CDR3 protein: CASSPGQGVPYEQYF. The CDR3 region has the DNA TGTGCCAGCAGCCCGGGACAGGGTGTTCCCTACGAGCAGTACTTC. The full variable domain, rest sourced from reference TRBV5-6 and TRBJ2-7, is DAGVTQSPTHLIKTRGQQVTLRCSPKSGHDTVSWYQQALGQGPQFIFQYYEEEERQRGNFPDRFSGHQFPNYSSELNVNALLLGDSALYLCASSPGQGVPYEQYFGPGTRLTVT.

This clone was detected a few times. This chain links TRBV5-1 with TRBJ1-2, with D possibly matching TRBD1 (6 bases). The CDR3 runs 13 residues. CDR1 is SGHRS, CDR2 YFSETQ, per germline. V was shortened by 1 base and J by 4 bases, with 8 bases between the two germline ends. Here the CDR3 reads CASSLTGAYGYTF. CDR3 sequence (DNA): TGCGCCAGCAGCTTGACGGGGGCCTATGGCTACACCTTC.

This clone was seen a few times. The V gene is TRBV2, the J gene TRBJ2-2; the D is unclear. Trimming took off 4 bases at V and 4 bases at J, with 1 base between the two ends. Germline-derived CDR1 and CDR2 are SNHLY and FYNNEI. The CDR3 loop spans 11 amino acids. The DNA of the CDR3 is TGTGCCAGCAGTGTCACCGGGGAGCTGTTTTTT. Translating gives CASSVTGELFF. Full variable domain (outside the CDR3, taken from reference TRBV2 and TRBJ2-2): EPEVTQTPSHQVTQMGQEVILRCVPISNHLYFYWYRQILGQKVEFLVSFYNNEISEKSEIFDDQFSVERPDGSNFTLKIRSTKLEDSAMYFCASSVTGELFFGEGSRLTVL.

The chain links TRBV7-9 to TRBJ2-4; the match to TRBD2 covers 11 bases. The germline gives CDR1 SEHNR, CDR2 FQNEAQ (reference sequence). With 3 bases clipped from V and 4 bases from J, the junction kept 8 bases outside the gene matches. The CDR3 extends over 17 amino acids. CDR3 in amino acids: CASSLGGLAAFKNIQYF. DNA of the CDR3: TGTGCCAGCAGCTTGGGGGGACTAGCGGCTTTTAAAAACATTCAGTACTTC. Looking up the rest from reference TRBV7-9 and TRBJ2-4 gives the full variable domain: DTGVSQNPRHKITKRGQNVTFRCDPISEHNRLYWYRQTLGQGPEFLTYFQNEAQLEKSRLLSDRFSAERPKGSFSTLEIQRTEQGDSAMYLCASSLGGLAAFKNIQYFGAGTRLSVL.

V and J are TRBV2 and TRBJ2-3, with 15 positions matching TRBD2. The CDR3 sequence is 17 residues long. The germline V gene has CDR1 SNHLY and CDR2 FYNNEI. The ends lost 5 bases at V and 6 bases at J; junction bases unmatched: 9. The CDR3 loop reads CASSRTSGRAVGDTQYF. The CDR3 nucleotides are TGTGCCAGCAGTAGGACTAGCGGGAGGGCCGTGGGGGATACGCAGTATTTT.

J is TRBJ2-4 and V is TRBV4-3; 10 nucleotides agree with TRBD2. The CDR3 totals 15 residues. J was trimmed by 6 bases and V by 2 bases; bases with no gene match: 4. CDR1 is LGHNA and CDR2 is YSLEER in the germline V gene. In DNA, the CDR3 is TGCGCCAGCAGCCAACCGCGACTAGCGGGAAACATTCAGTACTTC. It encodes CASSQPRLAGNIQYF.

The chain links TRBV7-2 to TRBJ2-7, with 8 bases that match TRBD1. Germline trimming cut 6 bases from V and 6 bases from J; bases unmatched to any gene: 7. Germline CDR1 reads SGHTA; CDR2 reads FQGNSA. The CDR3 spans 13 residues. The DNA for the CDR3 is TGTGCCAGCAGGATTGTGACAGGGGCCGAGCAGTACTTC. Translating gives CASRIVTGAEQYF.

The V and J genes are TRBV6-6 and TRBJ1-5, with 9 bases that match TRBD1. The CDR3 sequence is 14 residues long. The V gene's germline CDR1 is MNHNY and CDR2 SVGAGI (reference sequence). V lost 6 bases, J lost 4 bases, and 4 bases stayed unmatched. The CDR3 coding sequence is TGTGCCAGCAGCCGAGGGACAGGGAATCAGCCCCAGCATTTT. Translating it yields CASSRGTGNQPQHF.

A remark on this clone: The sample holds other DNA sequences that translate to the same CDR3. The J gene is TRBJ2-5, the V gene TRBV21-1; the table's TRBD2 call for D was not verified on the DNA. TRBV21-1 is marked as a pseudogene. This CDR3 is 12 amino acids long. CDR3 loop: CASSKGGETQYF. The CDR3 DNA reads as TGTGCCAGCAGCAAAGGAGGAGAGACCCAGTACTTC.

This clone occurred once. The chain links TRBV7-2 to TRBJ2-7, with a tentative D call TRBD2 (6 bases). V was clipped by 5 bases and J by 6 bases, with 17 bases between them. This CDR3 has 14 residues. The germline V gene has CDR1 SGHTA and CDR2 FQGNSA. The CDR3 loop reads CASSIRDLVGEQYF. The CDR3 DNA reads as TGTGCCAGCAGCATACGGGACTTGGTGGGCGAGCAGTACTTC.

In this sample, this clone turned up once. The chain employs TRBV28 and TRBJ2-6, with TRBD1 identical over 7 bases. The CDR3 has 19 amino acids. CDR1 is MDHEN, CDR2 SYDVKM, per germline. The V and J ends lost 6 bases and 2 bases, in that order; junction bases with no gene match: 16. The CDR3 sequence is CASSSPGQSVPPGANVLTF. The CDR3 nucleotides read TGTGCCAGCAGCTCGCCGGGACAGTCTGTTCCCCCTGGGGCCAACGTCCTGACTTTC.

This CDR3 is CAISESAFPSDTQYF. In nucleotides, the CDR3 is TGTGCCATCAGTGAGTCGGCCTTTCCATCAGATACGCAGTATTTT. The rearrangement uses TRBV10-3 and TRBJ2-3; D is ambiguous. CDR3 length: 15 amino acids. Germline values: CDR1 ENHRY, CDR2 SYGVKD. V lost 0 bases to trimming and J lost 4 bases, with 11 bases between them.

This clone was observed a handful of times. The chain employs TRBV6-1 and TRBJ2-6; maybe TRBD1 (6 bases). Trimming left V 5 bases short and J 4 bases short, with 12 bases between. Germline CDR1 is MNHNS and CDR2 is SASEGT. This CDR3 region has 15 residues. CDR3 region: CASSLQGAGANVLTF. In DNA form, the CDR3 reads TGTGCCAGCAGTCTACAGGGAGCGGGGGCCAACGTCCTGACTTTC.

The chain employs TRBV7-2 and TRBJ2-7, with D perhaps given as TRBD1 or TRBD2 (5 bases each). Trimming stripped 8 bases from V and 3 bases from J, with 14 bases between. This CDR3 contains 13 residues. CDR1 and CDR2 (germline): SGHTA, FQGNSA. Here the CDR3 reads CASAPGPNYEQYF. The CDR3 DNA follows: TGTGCCAGCGCTCCGGGACCCAACTACGAGCAGTACTTC.

The chain recombines TRBV15 with TRBJ2-7; 9 nucleotides line up with TRBD2. Germline V gene sequence: CDR1 LNHNV, CDR2 YYDKDF (reference sequence). The CDR3 runs 13 residues. The V gene end was trimmed by 8 bases and the J gene end by 2 bases; junction bases not matched to a gene: 4. The CDR3 nucleotides are TGTGCCACCCGCGGCGGGAGGGCCTACGAGCAGTACTTC. Translation gives CATRGGRAYEQYF.

The chain couples TRBV10-3 to TRBJ2-3; D might be TRBD2 (5 bases). This CDR3 has 13 amino acids. CDR1 is ENHRY and CDR2 is SYGVKD in the germline V gene. V shed 8 bases and J shed 0 bases, with 9 bases lying between them. CDR3: CAIGRTSTDTQYF. The DNA of the CDR3 is TGTGCCATCGGTAGGACTAGCACAGATACGCAGTATTTT.

This clone was counted between two and nine times. CDR3 loop: CASSLVGGYATNEKLFF. As DNA, the CDR3 is TGTGCCAGCAGCTTAGTTGGGGGGTATGCAACTAATGAAAAACTGTTTTTT. This rearrangement joins TRBV7-8 to TRBJ1-4, with D possibly TRBD1 on 5 matching bases. Deletions cut 1 base from V and 0 bases from J, with 12 bases between. The CDR3 loop spans 17 amino acids. CDR1 SGHVS and CDR2 FQNEAQ come from the germline V gene.

The rearrangement joins TRBV7-3 to TRBJ2-7; tentative D call: TRBD1 (6 bases). Germline CDR1 and CDR2: SGHTA and FQGTGA. This CDR3 region has 14 residues. V was pared by 2 bases and J by 0 bases, with 8 bases between. CDR3 in amino acids: CASSLGTNSYEQYF. The CDR3 DNA is TGTGCCAGCAGCTTAGGGACAAACTCCTACGAGCAGTACTTC.

This clone has just one count. V is TRBV7-9 and J is TRBJ2-7; D may match TRBD1 or TRBD2 (5 bases each). The germline gives CDR1 SEHNR, CDR2 FQNEAQ (reference sequence). There are 15 residues in the CDR3. V gave up 4 bases and J gave up 2 bases, with 15 bases separating them. The CDR3, as DNA: TGTGCCAGCAGCTCTCGTTCCAGGGAGACCTACGAGCAGTACTTC. Translation: CASSSRSRETYEQYF.

The V and J genes are TRBV2 and TRBJ2-3, with a tentative D call TRBD2 (6 bases). Per the germline V gene, CDR1 is SNHLY and CDR2 is FYNNEI. Trimming pared 2 bases from V and 5 bases from J, leaving 14 bases between. The length of the CDR3 is 15 residues. CDR3 protein: CASSEIRGTVDTQYF. The CDR3 nucleotides read TGTGCCAGCAGTGAAATCCGGGGGACGGTAGATACGCAGTATTTT. Full variable domain (remainder filled in from reference TRBV2 and TRBJ2-3): EPEVTQTPSHQVTQMGQEVILRCVPISNHLYFYWYRQILGQKVEFLVSFYNNEISEKSEIFDDQFSVERPDGSNFTLKIRSTKLEDSAMYFCASSEIRGTVDTQYFGPGTRLTVL.

The chain joins TRBV7-2 to TRBJ1-4, with TRBD1 as a possible D gene (5 bases). CDR1 is SGHTA and CDR2 is FQGNSA in the germline V gene. Between the trimmed V and J ends, which lost 5 bases and 5 bases, there was a span of 12 bases. CDR3 size: 14 residues. CDR3: CASSLAGPNEKLFF. The CDR3 nucleotides are TGTGCCAGCAGCCTTGCAGGGCCCAATGAAAAACTGTTTTTT.

This chain uses TRBV18 with TRBJ2-7, with a possible D match to TRBD2 (6 bases). The V and J ends lost 2 bases and 5 bases respectively, with 10 bases between them. The V gene's germline CDR1 is KGHSH and CDR2 LQKENI. CDR3 length equals 13 residues. The CDR3 spells CASSPSGGNEQYF. In DNA, the CDR3 is TGTGCCAGCTCACCATCTGGAGGGAACGAGCAGTACTTC. The full variable domain, with the rest looked up from reference TRBV18 and TRBJ2-7, is NAGVMQNPRHLVRRRGQEARLRCSPMKGHSHVYWYRQLPEEGLKFMVYLQKENIIDESGMPKERFSAEFPKEGPSILRIQQVVRGDSAAYFCASSPSGGNEQYFGPGTRLTVT.

The chain is built from TRBV7-2 and TRBJ2-5, with D tentatively TRBD1 (6 bases). V was pared by 1 base and J by 0 bases, with 15 bases between. The length of the CDR3 is 17 residues. In germline, CDR1 is SGHTA, CDR2 FQGNSA. The CDR3 nucleotides read TGTGCCAGCAGCTTAGAGGACAGCCCCTTTGACCAAGAGACCCAGTACTTC. This gives the protein CASSLEDSPFDQETQYF.

The chain employs TRBV6-6 and TRBJ1-4; tentatively, D is TRBD1 (5 bases). V was shortened by 4 bases and J by 0 bases, with 12 bases between the two germline ends. Per germline, CDR1 MNHNY and CDR2 SVGAGI (reference sequence). CDR3 size: 16 residues. This CDR3 reads CASSWGRAATNEKLFF. CDR3 DNA: TGTGCCAGCAGTTGGGGCAGGGCGGCAACTAATGAAAAACTGTTTTTT.

V usage is TRBV4-2 and J usage is TRBJ2-7, with D perhaps matching TRBD2 (6 bases). Germline V gives CDR1 LGHNA, CDR2 YNFKEQ. V lost 0 bases, J lost 0 bases, and 9 bases lay in between. This CDR3 is 15 amino acids long. CDR3 protein: CASSQDRAGSYEQYF. Here the CDR3 DNA reads TGTGCCAGCAGCCAAGATAGAGCGGGCTCCTACGAGCAGTACTTC.

The V and J genes are TRBV5-6 and TRBJ1-6; a possible D gene is TRBD1 (5 bases). CDR1 and CDR2 from the germline V gene are SGHDT and YYEEEE. This CDR3 is built from 16 residues. With 2 bases removed from V and 4 bases from J, the gap between germline ends came to 13 bases. DNA of the CDR3: TGTGCCAGCAGCTTATGGCCAGGGATATATAATTCACCCCTCCACTTT. Translated: CASSLWPGIYNSPLHF.

The CDR3 loop is CASSQMRGTPGGYTF. Here the CDR3 DNA reads TGCGCCAGCAGCCAGATGAGGGGGACCCCCGGTGGCTACACCTTC. The chain recombines TRBV4-3 with TRBJ1-2, with a possible D match to TRBD1 (6 bases). Germline V CDR1 and CDR2: LGHNA, YSLEER. CDR3 length: 15 residues. With 3 bases removed from V and 7 bases from J, the gap between germline ends came to 18 bases.

The chain uses TRBV28 and TRBJ2-4; D unclear. This CDR3 is 15 amino acids long. Trimming took 2 bases from V and 2 from J, leaving 10 bases between them. Germline values: CDR1 MDHEN, CDR2 SYDVKM. The chain's CDR3 is CASSLTLGTKNIQYF. DNA of the CDR3: TGTGCCAGCAGTTTAACCCTTGGAACCAAAAACATTCAGTACTTC.

This chain links TRBV9 with TRBJ2-7; 8 bases align to TRBD2. J was trimmed by 2 bases and V by 3 bases; bases with no gene match: 7. Germline-derived CDR1 and CDR2 are SGDLS and YYNGEE. This CDR3 spans 15 amino acids. CDR3 coding DNA: TGTGCCAGCAGCGGAAGGACTAGCTGGGCCTACGAGCAGTACTTC. It codes for CASSGRTSWAYEQYF.